The present T cell receptor (beta chain) was sequenced within a study of beta chain features in type 1 diabetes. Points from the study as a whole: Type 1 diabetes patients had VDJ junctions that carried fewer insertions and more deletions. In every one of the four CD4+ subsets, TCRB CDR3s were moderately but significantly shorter in Type 1 diabetes patients.

Trimming stripped 1 base from V and 2 bases from J, with 9 bases between. CDR3 length: 15 residues. Germline CDR1 and CDR2: MGHRA and YSYEKL. As regards this clone: What it binds is unknown.

What was sequenced were expressed TCRB transcripts, since all of the isolated RNA had been reverse transcribed. Produced via immunoSEQ multiplex PCR; TCRdb's table is partial and in-frame only. Among about 410,000 clones listed, approximately 15% were seen once. The sequenced sample consisted of naive CD4+ T cells from blood. The sequence was collected from a man aged 25 to 40 in good health. The chain employs TRBV4-1 and TRBJ1-5, with D perhaps TRBD1 (6 bases). The CDR3 nucleotides are TGCGCCAGCAGCCAAGGCAGGGGCGGCAATCAGCCCCAGCATTTT. Encoded protein: CASSQGRGGNQPQHF.